This T cell receptor (beta chain) was sequenced for a study of CD8 T cells in ankylosing spondylitis. Findings of the study overall: Disease-associated clones were CD8+ and fairly uncommon in peripheral blood.

Quantitative 5'-RACE with molecular barcodes was used to make the TCR beta libraries. TCRdb independently ran MiXCR on the 5' RACE reads; one entry per CDR3 protein. The sample gives 200,000 to 250,000 distinct CDR3 sequences, over 8.5% of which show up once; roughly 6.8% is in the top ten. This CDR3 spans 13 amino acids. Trimming stripped 3 bases from V and 6 bases from J, with 12 bases between. Germline values: CDR1 LNHNV, CDR2 YYDKDF (reference sequence). This clonotype was recorded at least ten times. Its antigen is undetermined. The source is a male donor with ankylosing spondylitis or in good health (not recorded which). Sequencing was performed on blood, either unsorted or a sorted T cell fraction (not recorded which). The chain recombines TRBV15 with TRBJ2-7; possibly TRBD1 for D (5 bases). DNA for the CDR3: TGTGCCACCAGCAGGATAGACAGTTCCGAGCAGTACTTC. It encodes CATSRIDSSEQYF.